The 20 T cell receptor beta chains reported below all come from one sample, sequenced in a study of radiation and T cells in renal cell carcinoma. Assay: immunoSEQ multiplex PCR; the TCRdb copy retains only in-frame clones and omits some. The data contain about 16,000 clones, about three fifths of them singletons. Documented treatment: treatment-naive control, cytoreductive nephrectomy. The sequencing used tumor tissue, collected from a patient whose treatment was nephrectomy without radiotherapy. These receptors originate from a man in his fifties or sixties with renal cell carcinoma.

This chain links TRBV15 with TRBJ2-1; TRBD2 matches 12 bases. Germline values: CDR1 LNHNV, CDR2 YYDKDF (reference sequence). The CDR3 runs to 16 residues. Trimming took 2 bases from V and 8 from J; bases not matched to a gene: 7. CDR3 in amino acids: CATSRPPTSGGYEQFF. The CDR3 region has the DNA TGTGCCACCAGCAGACCCCCGACTAGCGGGGGATATGAGCAGTTCTTC.

This chain connects TRBV4-3 to TRBJ2-3; D not resolved. V lost 1 base and J 1 base, leaving 12 bases between the germline ends. The CDR3 totals 16 residues. CDR1 is LGHNA, CDR2 YSLEER, per germline. CDR3 coding DNA: TGCGCCAGCAGCCAAGGGTTAGCAACACGCACAGATACGCAGTATTTT. Translated: CASSQGLATRTDTQYF.

J is TRBJ1-2 and V is TRBV5-5; maybe TRBD1 (5 bases). Germline V gene lookup returns CDR1 SGHKS and CDR2 YYEKEE (reference sequence). The CDR3 runs 14 residues. Trimming cost V 1 base and J 2 bases, with 9 bases left between them. The CDR3 spells CASSLWGINYGYTF. The CDR3 nucleotides are TGTGCCAGCAGCTTGTGGGGGATCAACTATGGCTACACCTTC.

The chain links TRBV7-8 to TRBJ2-7, with TRBD2 matching 11 bases. CDR3 length: 16 amino acids. Germline CDR1 reads SGHVS; CDR2 reads FQNEAQ. The V gene end was trimmed by 7 bases and the J gene end by 2 bases; junction bases not matched to a gene: 10. CDR3 residues: CASNLFSGGAAYEQYF. The DNA for the CDR3 is TGTGCCAGCAACCTTTTTAGCGGGGGGGCCGCCTACGAGCAGTACTTC.

The V and J genes are TRBV7-9 and TRBJ2-1; D is uncertain. The CDR3 length is 12 residues. V was shortened by 2 bases and J by 10 bases, with 9 bases between the two germline ends. Germline V gene lookup returns CDR1 SEHNR and CDR2 FQNEAQ (reference sequence). The CDR3 DNA follows: TGTGCCAGCAGCTTATGGGCGGCAGAGCAGTTCTTC. It codes for CASSLWAAEQFF. Supplemented by reference TRBV7-9 and TRBJ2-1, the full variable domain reads DTGVSQNPRHKITKRGQNVTFRCDPISEHNRLYWYRQTLGQGPEFLTYFQNEAQLEKSRLLSDRFSAERPKGSFSTLEIQRTEQGDSAMYLCASSLWAAEQFFGPGTRLTVL.

The chain recombines TRBV6-1 with TRBJ2-1; possibly TRBD1 for D (6 bases). The germline V gene has CDR1 MNHNS and CDR2 SASEGT. The CDR3 length is 15 residues. V was trimmed by 6 bases and J by 2 bases, leaving 14 bases between them. The CDR3 DNA reads TGTGCCAGCAGCCTATACAGGGAACCCTACAATGAGCAGTTCTTC. It codes for CASSLYREPYNEQFF.

The V and J genes are TRBV6-1 and TRBJ2-2; 10 nucleotides match TRBD2. This CDR3 has 15 residues. The V gene end was trimmed by 6 bases and the J gene end by 4 bases; junction bases not matched to a gene: 5. Germline CDR1 is MNHNS and CDR2 is SASEGT. CDR3 DNA: TGTGCCAGCAGAGAGCGGGGGGGAGCCACCGGGGAGCTGTTTTTT. Translation: CASRERGGATGELFF.

The CDR3 here is CAWNHEETQYF. The CDR3 DNA sequence: TGTGCCTGGAACCATGAAGAGACCCAGTACTTC. This chain joins TRBV30 and TRBJ2-5; D is unresolved. Germline-derived CDR1 and CDR2 are GTSNPN and SVGIG (reference sequence). Trimming cost V 4 bases and J 3 bases, with 6 bases left between them. The CDR3 has 11 residues.

This clone is a singleton in its sample. CDR3 sequence (DNA): TGTGCCAGCAGCTTGGGGCAGCGCCTAACCCGAGGGAACACTGAAGCTTTCTTT. It encodes CASSLGQRLTRGNTEAFF. The V call is TRBV5-4, the J call TRBJ1-1; no clear D. The germline V and J ends were trimmed by 0 bases and 1 base, with 19 bases remaining between them. The germline CDR1 and CDR2 sequences are SGHNT and YYREEE (reference sequence). The CDR3 spans 18 residues.

The chain joins TRBV2 to TRBJ1-4, with TRBD1 matching 7 bases. This CDR3 spans 14 amino acids. Germline values: CDR1 SNHLY, CDR2 FYNNEI. V shed 8 bases, J shed 9 bases, and the junction held 12 bases outside the gene matches. This chain's CDR3 is CASRREGARKKLFF. The CDR3 bases are TGTGCCAGCCGGAGGGAGGGGGCTAGGAAAAAACTGTTTTTT. Full variable domain (rest looked up from reference TRBV2 and TRBJ1-4): EPEVTQTPSHQVTQMGQEVILRCVPISNHLYFYWYRQILGQKVEFLVSFYNNEISEKSEIFDDQFSVERPDGSNFTLKIRSTKLEDSAMYFCASRREGARKKLFFGSGTQLSVL.

This clone was seen a single time. The rearrangement links TRBV28 to TRBJ2-3; 9 nucleotides match TRBD2. With V trimmed by 6 bases and J by 2 bases, 12 bases remained unmatched. There are 17 residues in the CDR3. Germline assignment: CDR1 MDHEN and CDR2 SYDVKM. In DNA form, the CDR3 reads TGTGCCAGCAGCTTACTAGAGCTAGCGGGAAACACAGATACGCAGTATTTT. Translating it yields CASSLLELAGNTDTQYF.

The chain carries TRBV5-4 and TRBJ2-5, with D possibly being TRBD2 (5 bases). CDR1 and CDR2 from the germline V gene are SGHNT and YYREEE (reference sequence). V lost 0 bases, J lost 1 base, and 13 bases lay in between. The CDR3 is 16 residues long. The CDR3 is CASSLVVGLPQETQYF. CDR3 DNA: TGTGCCAGCAGCTTGGTGGTAGGACTCCCCCAAGAGACCCAGTACTTC.

The V call is TRBV2, the J call TRBJ1-4, with D possibly matching TRBD1 (5 bases). The CDR3 is made up of 15 amino acids. The V and J ends lost 7 bases and 4 bases respectively, with 16 bases between them. Germline V gene sequence: CDR1 SNHLY, CDR2 FYNNEI. CDR3 sequence reads: CASKREGGVNEKLFF. The CDR3 nucleotides read TGTGCCAGCAAGAGGGAGGGAGGGGTTAATGAAAAACTGTTTTTT.

The chain links TRBV5-5 to TRBJ1-2; D call uncertain. The CDR3 is 14 residues long. Germline V gene sequence: CDR1 SGHKS, CDR2 YYEKEE (reference sequence). Trimming took 5 bases from V and 2 from J, leaving 13 bases between them. CDR3: CASRIPDGNYGYTF. The CDR3 nucleotides read TGTGCCAGCAGAATCCCGGACGGAAACTATGGCTACACCTTC.

As concerns this clone: Other DNA sequences of this sample code for an identical CDR3. The rearrangement joins TRBV20-1 to TRBJ2-7, with a weak D call TRBD2 (5 bases). The CDR3 contains 11 residues. V lost 6 bases to trimming and J lost 5 bases, with 11 bases between them. CDR1 and CDR2 (germline): DFQATT, SNEGSKA (reference sequence). The CDR3 protein is CSAPGSHEQYF. In DNA form, the CDR3 reads TGCAGTGCCCCGGGGTCCCACGAGCAGTACTTC.

This chain uses TRBV28 with TRBJ1-2, with D hard to call. CDR1 is MDHEN, CDR2 SYDVKM, per germline. CDR3 size: 13 residues. Trimming cost V 6 bases and J 5 bases, with 13 bases left between them. This chain's CDR3 is CASRDSSGYGYTF. DNA for the CDR3: TGTGCCAGCAGGGACTCGTCCGGGTATGGCTACACCTTC.

This clone was seen a handful of times. CDR3 sequence reads: CASRRSGTATYEQYF. The CDR3 region has the DNA TGTGCCAGCAGACGCTCCGGGACAGCTACCTACGAGCAGTACTTC. V usage is TRBV2 and J usage is TRBJ2-7, with 7 bases aligning to TRBD1. Trimming took 6 bases from V and 2 from J; bases not matched to a gene: 10. Germline V gives CDR1 SNHLY, CDR2 FYNNEI. This CDR3 spans 15 amino acids.

The rearrangement uses TRBV29-1 and TRBJ1-1; D is uncertain. The CDR3 spans 11 residues. Germline CDR1 reads SQVTM; CDR2 reads ANQGSEA. V was trimmed by 3 bases and J by 11 bases, leaving 13 bases between them. The CDR3, as DNA: TGCAGCGTTGATGGGTCTGGCAGGGCTTTCTTT. This translates into CSVDGSGRAFF. Full variable domain (missing parts from reference TRBV29-1 and TRBJ1-1): SAVISQKPSRDICQRGTSLTIQCQVDSQVTMMFWYRQQPGQSLTLIATANQGSEATYESGFVIDKFPISRPNLTFSTLTVSNMSPEDSSIYLCSVDGSGRAFFGQGTRLTVV.

The chain combines TRBV28 with TRBJ2-5, with D perhaps TRBD1 (6 bases). This CDR3 comprises 13 residues. CDR1 and CDR2 (germline): MDHEN, SYDVKM. Trimming took 5 bases from V and 4 from J, leaving 11 bases between them. This CDR3 is CASSAPGVETQYF. DNA of the CDR3: TGTGCCAGCAGTGCTCCAGGGGTAGAGACCCAGTACTTC.

The rearrangement links TRBV29-1 to TRBJ2-7, with 9 bases that match TRBD1. Per germline, CDR1 SQVTM and CDR2 ANQGSEA. This CDR3 has 13 residues. After removal of 6 bases from V and 0 bases from J, the junction contained 3 bases not matched to a gene. CDR3 coding DNA: TGCAGCGTGGGACAGGGCAACTCCTACGAGCAGTACTTC. The encoded protein is CSVGQGNSYEQYF.